This TCR beta chain was obtained from a study of blood T cell repertoires in COVID-19. At the level of the study: Acute and convalescent COVID-19 specimens originated in the United States, Italy and Spain.

The authors' processing: Reference gene primer amplification gave estimated nucleated cell counts. Profiled with immunoSEQ multiplex PCR; TCRdb holds only in-frame clones, not every one. That table gives V, J and clone size, and the DNA gave D and trimming. The sample carries hundreds of thousands of clones, roughly nine tenths recorded once. Trimming removed 7 bases at V and 6 bases at J, with 9 bases between. The CDR3 sequence is 11 residues long. CDR1 and CDR2 from the germline V gene are MNHNY and SVGAGI (reference sequence). The chain couples TRBV6-6 to TRBJ1-2; D gene uncertain. The sample comprised peripheral blood. The clonotype was recovered from a woman aged 45 to 65 with COVID-19, enrolled during active disease. CDR3: CASTASDGYTF. As DNA, the CDR3 is TGTGCCAGCACCGCATCGGATGGCTACACCTTC.